This T cell receptor beta chain was profiled in a study of blood T cells in healthy people across ages (dated by TCRdb to between 2015 and 2016). Concerning the study at large: Template switching captured roughly one uniquely barcoded TCR beta cDNA molecule per two T cells in model experiments. Age-related changes in TCR beta repertoire diversity were measured in the study by deep sequencing normalized with unique cDNA molecular identifiers. Four age groups were formed from the donors: young (average roughly 15 years), middle-aged (just under 40), aged (roughly 58) and long-lived (more than 75). To avoid experimental bias, donors of different ages were randomly spread across the sequencing lanes. For two donors (one aged 18 to 29 and one aged 80 or older), the study analyzed two additional independent replicas of 1 million unique cDNA reads from the same blood draw. The paper's findings and limits, for the study overall: Observed TCR beta diversity per million T cells fell roughly linearly with age, and a significant reduction was already apparent by age around 40. There was a strong correlation between observed TCR beta diversity and the percentage of naive T cells measured by flow cytometry. Compared with the aged group, more naive CD4+ T cells, fewer expanded clones and increased TCR diversity were shown by the long-lived group, suggesting age selection. Estimates of total diversity based on one million sequenced T cells were considered lower bounds and underestimates. Because the CMV infection status of the donors was unknown, age-related changes in expanded clonotypes may potentially have been confounded. Since profiling was done on bulk unsorted PBMCs, naive and antigen-experienced compartments could not be conclusively compared.

The approximately 40 donors, aged 6 to 90 years, were systemically healthy Caucasian individuals from Russia. Ten milliliters of peripheral blood were collected from each donor into EDTA-treated Vacutainer tubes. Ficoll-Paque density-gradient centrifugation was used to isolate PBMCs, with at least 6.5 million per sample. Trizol reagent was used to extract total RNA from the PBMCs, yielding at least 5 micrograms per sample. For every donor, flow cytometry on a PBMC aliquot measured the percentage of naive CD45RAhigh/CD27high T cells. V is pruned by 4 bases and J by 7 bases, leaving 17 bases of the junction without a gene match. The germline V gene (reference sequence) sets CDR1 to SGHNT and CDR2 to YYREEE. The CDR3 contains 17 residues, cysteine and phenylalanine counted. The CDR3 DNA has 51 bases and is translated from base 1. The library was obtained by 5' RACE. The second PCR ran for about 6 to 12 cycles and used a J-beta primer mix along with a sample-barcoded 5' primer. A unique molecular identifier was introduced onto each TCR beta cDNA molecule by a template-switch 5' adaptor carrying 12 random nucleotides. At least 3 million CDR3-containing paired-end reads were obtained from each sample. All of the RNA was converted into first-strand cDNA using the Mint cDNA synthesis kit, with a TRBC-specific oligonucleotide serving as the primer. Following uracil-DNA glycosylase treatment, a first 18-cycle PCR with universal primers M1SS and BC2_uni_R was performed on all cDNA. In the paper's pipeline: For normalization, 1 million high-quality reads, each with a distinct molecular identifier, were randomly selected from each sample. Instead of being binned into consensus sequences, reads that shared molecular identifiers were thrown out. CDR3 identification, clonotype clustering and error correction used MiTCR with a Q25 quality threshold and the strictest error-elimination algorithm. Lower-bound total TCR beta diversity was estimated with a nonparametric unseen species model using Euler transformation. TCRdb reanalyzed the raw reads on its own, using fastp at Q25 for trimming and MiXCR for clone calling, and kept in-frame beta chains. CDR3 protein duplicates are merged, each entry listing the most common genes and DNA. In this record, the V and J calls reflect TCRdb's handling and not the investigators' own analysis. Recorded for this sample are over 1,500,000 distinct CDR3 sequences; about two fifths of them occurred a single time. The biggest ten clones account for more than 20% of the sample.

This clonotype was seen only a few times. This clone's antigen is unknown. No clone much larger than this one lies a single base away; base qualities are absent. This clonotype originated in a human donor in good health. The V and J genes are TRBV5-4 and TRBJ2-1, and TRBD2 matches 7 of the central bases. The sample was blood. The bases are TGTGCCAGCAGCCCTCTGCCGGGGAGGGCGAGAGGAAATGAGCAGTTCTTC. Translation gives CASSPLPGRARGNEQFF.